A single sample is the source of the 8 T cell receptor beta chains below, sequenced in a study of blood T cell repertoires in COVID-19. Sequencing was performed with immunoSEQ multiplex PCR; in TCRdb, only in-frame clones are kept and a portion is missing. Here the sample spans 100,000 or so clones, 82% being singletons. Material: peripheral blood. The receptors stem from a woman over 75 with acute or convalescent COVID-19.

The CDR3 loop is CASSLSGGSEQYV. The CDR3 DNA sequence: TGTGCCAGCAGTTTAAGTGGGGGCAGCGAGCAGTACGTC. V usage is TRBV12-3 or TRBV12-4 and J usage is TRBJ2-7, with a possible D match to TRBD1 (6 bases). The CDR3 runs to 13 residues. The V and J ends lost 2 bases and 6 bases respectively, with 11 bases between them.

The sample holds a few counts of this clone. J is TRBJ2-6 and V is TRBV28; 9 nucleotides line up with TRBD1. Germline values: CDR1 MDHEN, CDR2 SYDVKM. CDR3 length equals 18 residues. Trimming took 6 bases from V and 3 from J; bases not matched to a gene: 12. CDR3 nucleotides: TGTGCCAGCAGCCCCCGGGACAGGGCTTCCTTTGGGGCCAACGTCCTGACTTTC. Its protein is CASSPRDRASFGANVLTF.

This clone was seen once. V gene TRBV5-5 combines with J gene TRBJ1-2, with TRBD1 matching 8 bases. Trimming cost V 1 base and J 7 bases; bases outside gene matches: 6. Germline V gene lookup returns CDR1 SGHKS and CDR2 YYEKEE (reference sequence). The CDR3 length is 14 residues. The CDR3 sequence is CASSLSGGKAGYTF. The CDR3 DNA sequence: TGTGCCAGCAGCTTGTCAGGGGGCAAGGCTGGCTACACCTTC.

This clone was detected only a few times. The rearrangement uses TRBV6-2 or TRBV6-3 and TRBJ2-2, with D possibly TRBD2 on 5 matching bases. The CDR3 sequence is 15 residues long. Germline V gives CDR1 MNHEY, CDR2 SVGEGT. V gave up 6 bases and J gave up 3 bases, with 14 bases separating them. CDR3 DNA sequence: TGTGCCAGCAGCCACGGGGAGTCGGACACCGGGGAGCTGTTTTTT. Its translation: CASSHGESDTGELFF.

This clone occurred once. V and J are TRBV4-3 and TRBJ2-7; maybe TRBD1 (6 bases). The germline gives CDR1 LGHNA, CDR2 YSLEER. This CDR3 has 17 amino acids. The V and J ends lost 1 base and 6 bases respectively, with 22 bases between them. The CDR3 is CASSQVPGVKQGVEQYV. The CDR3 DNA follows: TGCGCCAGCAGCCAAGTTCCCGGGGTTAAACAGGGAGTCGAGCAGTACGTC.

This clone has a handful of counts. This chain uses TRBV2 with TRBJ2-7, with D perhaps TRBD1 (5 bases). Germline values: CDR1 SNHLY, CDR2 FYNNEI. V dropped 5 bases and J dropped 2 bases, with 16 bases sitting between them. The CDR3 totals 15 residues. The CDR3 region is CASSKSQGLTYEQYF. The CDR3 nucleotides are TGTGCCAGCAGTAAATCGCAGGGTCTGACCTACGAGCAGTACTTC.

The rearrangement uses TRBV15 and TRBJ2-3; D might be TRBD1 (6 bases). The CDR3 loop spans 16 amino acids. Trimming left V 1 base short and J 2 bases short, with 13 bases between. CDR1 LNHNV and CDR2 YYDKDF come from the germline V gene (reference sequence). The CDR3 region is CATSRAPGDPTDTQYF. The CDR3 DNA reads TGTGCCACCAGCAGAGCCCCAGGGGATCCCACAGATACGCAGTATTTT.

This chain connects TRBV2 to TRBJ2-1, with D maybe TRBD2 (5 bases). V was clipped by 8 bases and J by 10 bases, with 18 bases between them. The V gene's germline CDR1 is SNHLY and CDR2 FYNNEI. The CDR3 contains 13 residues. The CDR3 DNA reads TGTGCCAGCCTCTCCCTGAGGGAAGGGGAGCAGTTCTTC. Residues: CASLSLREGEQFF.